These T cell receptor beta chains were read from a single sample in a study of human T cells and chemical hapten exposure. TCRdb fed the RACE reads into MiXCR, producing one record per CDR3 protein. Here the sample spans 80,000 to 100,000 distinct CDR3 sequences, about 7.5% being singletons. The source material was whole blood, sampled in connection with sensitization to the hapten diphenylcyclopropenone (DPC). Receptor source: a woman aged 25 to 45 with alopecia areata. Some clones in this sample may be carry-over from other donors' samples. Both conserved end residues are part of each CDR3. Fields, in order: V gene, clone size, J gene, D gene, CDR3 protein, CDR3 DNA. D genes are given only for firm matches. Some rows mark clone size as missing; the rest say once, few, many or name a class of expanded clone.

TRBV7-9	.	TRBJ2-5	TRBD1	CASSRQGPRGGETQYF	TGTGCCAGCAGCCGACAGGGACCTAGGGGCGGGGAGACCCAGTACTTC
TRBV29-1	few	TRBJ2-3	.	CSVSGPSTDTQYF	TGCAGCGTCAGCGGACCCAGCACAGATACGCAGTATTTT
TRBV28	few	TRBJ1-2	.	CASRHDTGIRGYGYTF	TGTGCCAGCAGACATGATACAGGGATAAGGGGCTATGGCTACACCTTC
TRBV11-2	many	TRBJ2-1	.	CASSLGQFISYNEQFF	TGTGCCAGCAGCCTCGGACAGTTCATCTCCTACAATGAGCAGTTCTTC
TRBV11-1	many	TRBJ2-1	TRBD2	CASSQTLAGGYNEQFF	TGTGCCAGCAGCCAGACACTAGCGGGGGGTTACAATGAGCAGTTCTTC
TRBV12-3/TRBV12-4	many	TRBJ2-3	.	CASNFGYNTDTQYF	TGTGCCAGCAACTTTGGCTATAACACAGATACGCAGTATTTT
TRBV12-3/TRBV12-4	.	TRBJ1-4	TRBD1	CASSWDRVANEKLFF	TGTGCCAGCAGTTGGGACAGGGTGGCTAATGAAAAACTGTTTTTT
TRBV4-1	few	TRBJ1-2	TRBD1	CASSQVGQGANYGYTF	TGCGCCAGCAGCCAAGTTGGACAGGGGGCAAACTATGGCTACACCTTC
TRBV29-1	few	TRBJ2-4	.	CSAGLQGVGIQYF	TGCAGCGCTGGACTTCAGGGTGTCGGCATTCAGTACTTC
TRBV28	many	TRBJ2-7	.	CASSLRRTGRRPYEQYF	TGTGCCAGCAGTCTTAGAAGGACGGGACGGCGCCCCTACGAGCAGTACTTC
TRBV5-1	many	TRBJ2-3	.	CASRGSGGNTQYF	TGCGCCAGCAGAGGTAGCGGAGGGAATACGCAGTATTTT
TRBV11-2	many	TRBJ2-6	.	CASSPNPGYSFSGANVLTF	TGTGCCAGCAGCCCCAACCCGGGTTACTCTTTCTCTGGGGCCAACGTCCTGACTTTC
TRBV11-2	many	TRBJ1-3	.	CASSSQGYTIYF	TGTGCCAGCAGCTCCCAGGGCTACACCATATATTTT
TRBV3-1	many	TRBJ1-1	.	CASSQTDGGTEAFF	TGTGCCAGCAGCCAAACCGACGGGGGGACTGAAGCTTTCTTT
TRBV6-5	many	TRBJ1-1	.	CASSYAGAEAFF	TGTGCCAGCAGTTACGCGGGGGCTGAAGCTTTCTTT
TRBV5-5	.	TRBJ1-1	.	CASSQDFAEAFF	TGTGCCAGCAGTCAGGATTTTGCTGAAGCTTTCTTT
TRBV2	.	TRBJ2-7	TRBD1	CASSEGGPGGEQYF	TGTGCCAGCAGTGAAGGGGGCCCAGGGGGCGAGCAGTACTTC
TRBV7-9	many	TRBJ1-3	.	CASSASRDTPQQGNTIYF	TGTGCCAGCAGCGCGTCCCGGGACACCCCGCAGCAGGGAAACACCATATATTTT
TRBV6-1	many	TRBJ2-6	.	CASSELAGANVLTF	TGTGCCAGCAGTGAACTAGCTGGGGCCAACGTCCTGACTTTC
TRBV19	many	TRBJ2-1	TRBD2	CASSIWVVVGGGNEQFF	TGTGCCAGTAGTATTTGGGTCGTAGTTGGGGGGGGGAATGAGCAGTTCTTC
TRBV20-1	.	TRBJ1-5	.	CSATRDLNQPQHF	TGCAGTGCTACCCGGGACCTGAATCAGCCCCAGCATTTT
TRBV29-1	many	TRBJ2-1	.	CSVKPPDRYGEQFF	TGCAGCGTAAAACCCCCAGACAGGTACGGTGAGCAGTTCTTC
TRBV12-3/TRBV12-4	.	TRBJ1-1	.	CASSLGRPTEAFF	TGTGCCAGCAGTTTAGGGCGGCCCACTGAAGCTTTCTTT
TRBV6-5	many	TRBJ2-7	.	CASSYDGSRSYEQYF	TGTGCCAGCAGTTACGATGGCAGCCGCTCCTACGAGCAGTACTTC
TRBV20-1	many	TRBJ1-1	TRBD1	CSARGTGLDTEAFF	TGCAGTGCTAGAGGGACAGGGTTGGACACTGAAGCTTTCTTT
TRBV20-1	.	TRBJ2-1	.	CSARDTQSSYNEQFF	TGCAGTGCTAGAGATACTCAGAGCTCCTACAATGAGCAGTTCTTC
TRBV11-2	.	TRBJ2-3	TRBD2	CASSPWTSGGDTQYF	TGTGCCAGCAGCCCGTGGACTAGCGGGGGAGATACGCAGTATTTT
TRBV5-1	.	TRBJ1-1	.	CASRSGGGGTEAFF	TGCGCCAGCAGGTCGGGGGGCGGCGGCACTGAAGCTTTCTTT
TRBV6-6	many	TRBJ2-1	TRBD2	CASSYSSAGGYNEQFF	TGTGCCAGCAGTTACTCGTCAGCGGGGGGGTACAATGAGCAGTTCTTC
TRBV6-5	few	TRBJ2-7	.	CASSGGARYEQYF	TGTGCCAGCAGTGGAGGGGCGCGGTACGAGCAGTACTTC
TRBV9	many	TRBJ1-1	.	CASSPRQYDEAFF	TGTGCCAGCAGCCCCCGACAGTATGATGAAGCTTTCTTT
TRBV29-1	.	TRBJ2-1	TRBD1	CSVDRAPGNEQFF	TGCAGCGTCGACAGGGCCCCAGGCAATGAGCAGTTCTTC
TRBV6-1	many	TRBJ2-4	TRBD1	CASSVGQGNIQYF	TGTGCCAGCAGTGTAGGACAGGGAAACATTCAGTACTTC
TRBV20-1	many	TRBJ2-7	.	CSARGPAGTGQYF	TGCAGTGCTAGAGGCCCCGCCGGGACCGGGCAGTACTTC
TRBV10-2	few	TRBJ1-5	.	CASSGTSSNQPQHF	TGCGCCAGCAGTGGGACAAGTAGCAATCAGCCCCAGCATTTT
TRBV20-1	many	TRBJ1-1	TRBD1	CSATGTDFLSEAFF	TGCAGTGCTACCGGGACAGATTTCCTATCGGAAGCTTTCTTT
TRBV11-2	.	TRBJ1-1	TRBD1	CASSLGGGQGGTEAFF	TGTGCCAGCAGCTTAGGGGGCGGACAGGGGGGTACTGAAGCTTTCTTT
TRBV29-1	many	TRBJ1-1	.	CSVSGHLNTEAFF	TGCAGCGTTTCGGGCCACCTGAACACTGAAGCTTTCTTT
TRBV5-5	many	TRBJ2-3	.	CASSLGQMDTQYF	TGTGCCAGCAGCTTGGGACAGATGGATACGCAGTATTTT
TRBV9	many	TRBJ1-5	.	CASSVGSGKNQPQHF	TGTGCCAGCAGCGTAGGTTCAGGGAAGAATCAGCCCCAGCATTTT
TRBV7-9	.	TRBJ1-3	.	CASSSKGFNSGNTIYF	TGTGCCAGCAGCTCGAAGGGGTTCAACTCTGGAAACACCATATATTTT
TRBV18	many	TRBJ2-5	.	CASSPRVRGEETQYF	TGTGCCAGCTCACCACGGGTCAGGGGGGAAGAGACCCAGTACTTC
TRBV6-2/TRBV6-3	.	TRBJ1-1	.	CASSVYDTEAFF	TGTGCCAGCTCAGTCTACGACACTGAAGCTTTCTTT